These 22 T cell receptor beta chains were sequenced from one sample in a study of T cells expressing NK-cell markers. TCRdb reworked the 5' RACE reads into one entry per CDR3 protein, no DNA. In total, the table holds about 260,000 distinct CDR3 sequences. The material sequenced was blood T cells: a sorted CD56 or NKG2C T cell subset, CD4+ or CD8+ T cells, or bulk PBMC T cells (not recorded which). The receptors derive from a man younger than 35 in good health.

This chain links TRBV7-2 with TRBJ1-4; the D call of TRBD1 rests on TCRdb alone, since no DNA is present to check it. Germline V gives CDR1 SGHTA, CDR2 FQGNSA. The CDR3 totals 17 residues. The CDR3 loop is CASSLFPGQGGNEKLFF.

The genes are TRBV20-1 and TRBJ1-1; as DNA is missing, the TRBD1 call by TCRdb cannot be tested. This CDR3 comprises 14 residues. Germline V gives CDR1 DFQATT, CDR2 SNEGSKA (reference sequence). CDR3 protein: CSARDGTPGTEAFF.

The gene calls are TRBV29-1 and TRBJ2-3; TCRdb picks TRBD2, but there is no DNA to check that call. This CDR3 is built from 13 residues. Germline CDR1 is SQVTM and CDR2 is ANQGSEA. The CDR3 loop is CSVVAGPTDTQYF.

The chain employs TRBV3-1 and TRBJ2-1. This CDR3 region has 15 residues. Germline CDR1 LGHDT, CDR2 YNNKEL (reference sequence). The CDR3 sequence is CASSQDIFRPTEQFF.

CDR3 amino acids: CASSPGRSSSLGEQFF. J is TRBJ2-1 and V is TRBV5-1; the TCRdb call, TRBD1, lacks DNA for checking. From germline, CDR1 is SGHRS and CDR2 YFSETQ. This CDR3 contains 16 residues.

The CDR3 loop reads CASSQQGDLNEKLFF. V gene TRBV5-1 combines with J gene TRBJ1-4; the TCRdb call, TRBD1, lacks DNA for checking. Germline V gives CDR1 SGHRS, CDR2 YFSETQ. This CDR3 has 15 residues. Combining the CDR3 with reference TRBV5-1 and TRBJ1-4 gives the whole variable domain KAGVTQTPRYLIKTRGQQVTLSCSPISGHRSVSWYQQTPGQGLQFLFEYFSETQRNKGNFPGRFSGRQFSNSRSEMNVSTLELGDSALYLCASSQQGDLNEKLFFGSGTQLSVL.

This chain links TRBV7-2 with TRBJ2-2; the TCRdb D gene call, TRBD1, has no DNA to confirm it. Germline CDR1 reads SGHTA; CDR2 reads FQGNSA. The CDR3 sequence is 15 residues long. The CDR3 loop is CASSLLQGANGELFF.

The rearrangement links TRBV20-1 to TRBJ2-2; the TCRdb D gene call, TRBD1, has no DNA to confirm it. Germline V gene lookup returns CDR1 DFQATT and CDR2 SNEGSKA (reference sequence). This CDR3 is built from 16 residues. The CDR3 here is CSAREGGAFLSGELFF.

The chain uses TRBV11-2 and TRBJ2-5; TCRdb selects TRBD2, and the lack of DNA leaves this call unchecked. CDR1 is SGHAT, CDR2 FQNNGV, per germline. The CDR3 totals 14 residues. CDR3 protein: CASSLVAGRETQYF. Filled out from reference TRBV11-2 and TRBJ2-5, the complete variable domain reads EAGVAQSPRYKIIEKRQSVAFWCNPISGHATLYWYQQILGQGPKLLIQFQNNGVVDDSQLPKDRFSAERLKGVDSTLKIQPAKLEDSAVYLCASSLVAGRETQYFGPGTRLLVL.

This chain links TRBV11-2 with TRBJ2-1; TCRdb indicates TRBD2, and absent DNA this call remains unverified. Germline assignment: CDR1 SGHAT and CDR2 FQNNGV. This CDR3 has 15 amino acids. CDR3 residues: CASSQKGPFGNEQFF.

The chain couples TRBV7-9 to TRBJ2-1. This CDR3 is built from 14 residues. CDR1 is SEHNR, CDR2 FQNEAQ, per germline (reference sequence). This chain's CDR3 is CASSLDQNYNEQFF.

The CDR3 spells CASSWVGSPLHF. The V gene is TRBV6-5, the J gene TRBJ1-6. CDR3 length: 12 residues. Germline V lookup: CDR1 MNHEY, CDR2 SVGAGI.

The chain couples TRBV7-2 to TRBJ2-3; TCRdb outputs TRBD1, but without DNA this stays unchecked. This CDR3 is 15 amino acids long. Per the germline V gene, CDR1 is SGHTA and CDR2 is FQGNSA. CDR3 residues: CASNSRRGRTDTQYF.

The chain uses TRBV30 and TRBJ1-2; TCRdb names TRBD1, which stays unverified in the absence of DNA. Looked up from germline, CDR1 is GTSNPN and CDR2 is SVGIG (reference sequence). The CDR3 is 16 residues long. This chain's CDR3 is CAWRATGTGGGDGYTF.

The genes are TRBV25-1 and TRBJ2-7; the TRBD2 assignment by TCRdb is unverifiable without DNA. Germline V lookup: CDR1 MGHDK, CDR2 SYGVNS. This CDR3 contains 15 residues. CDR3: CASSKPGLAGVEQYF.

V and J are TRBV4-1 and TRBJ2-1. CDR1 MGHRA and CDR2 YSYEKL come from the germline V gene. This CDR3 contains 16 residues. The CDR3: CASSRGQLRSYNEQFF.

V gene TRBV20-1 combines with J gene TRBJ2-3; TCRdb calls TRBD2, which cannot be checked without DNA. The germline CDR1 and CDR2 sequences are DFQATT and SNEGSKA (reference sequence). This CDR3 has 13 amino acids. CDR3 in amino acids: CSAKGLGGATQYF.

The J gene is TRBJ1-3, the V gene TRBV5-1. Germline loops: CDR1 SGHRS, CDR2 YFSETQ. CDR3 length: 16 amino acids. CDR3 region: CASSLAGQLGGNTIYF.

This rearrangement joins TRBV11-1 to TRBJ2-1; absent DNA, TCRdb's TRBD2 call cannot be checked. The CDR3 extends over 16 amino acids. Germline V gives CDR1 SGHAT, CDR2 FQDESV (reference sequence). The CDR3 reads CASSLEKTRRYNEQFF.

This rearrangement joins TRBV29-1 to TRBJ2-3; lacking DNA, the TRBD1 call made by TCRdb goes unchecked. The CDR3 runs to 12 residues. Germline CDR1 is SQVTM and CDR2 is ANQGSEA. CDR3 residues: CSAGQGTDTQYF.

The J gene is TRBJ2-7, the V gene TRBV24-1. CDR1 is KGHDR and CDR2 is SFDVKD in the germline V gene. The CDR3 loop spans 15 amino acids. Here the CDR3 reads CATSLAEGGPYEQYF.

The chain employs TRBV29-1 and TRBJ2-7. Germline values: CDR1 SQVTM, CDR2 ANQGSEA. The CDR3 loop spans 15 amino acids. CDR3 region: CSVEEVANLFYEQYF.